A single sample is the source of the 31 T cell receptor beta chains below, sequenced in a study of shared clonotypes between healthy human individuals. Positive CCR7 selection of CD45RO-negative cells yielded the naive CD8 cells, and terminally differentiated effector memory CD45RA+ cells were excluded. Repertoires were generated with immunoSEQ multiplex PCR, while TCRdb's copy carries only in-frame clones and drops some. The sample records 1.5 million to 2.5 million clones, less than 95% being singletons. The source material was naive CD8+ T cells sorted from blood. These TCRs come from a young man in good health.

Turning to this clone: At the DNA level, this CDR3 is encoded by other sequences in the same sample as well. The chain recombines TRBV28 with TRBJ1-1; unclear D gene. The V and J ends lost 3 bases and 3 bases respectively, with 8 bases between them. The germline CDR1 and CDR2 sequences are MDHEN and SYDVKM. There are 13 residues in the CDR3. CDR3 sequence: CASSFRGYTEAFF. The CDR3 region has the DNA TGTGCCAGCAGTTTTCGGGGATACACTGAAGCTTTCTTT.

This rearrangement joins TRBV9 to TRBJ1-1, with 9 bases fitting TRBD1. CDR3 size: 15 residues. V was clipped by 4 bases and J by 1 base; unmatched bases: 5. CDR1 is SGDLS and CDR2 is YYNGEE in the germline V gene. The CDR3 coding sequence is TGTGCCAGCAGCACCGGGACAGGGACGAACACTGAAGCTTTCTTT. Translation gives CASSTGTGTNTEAFF.

The rearrangement uses TRBV7-3 and TRBJ1-1; 9 bases fit TRBD1. Germline V gene sequence: CDR1 SGHTA, CDR2 FQGTGA. This CDR3 has 18 amino acids. V shed 0 bases and J 1 base; nucleotides not matched to a gene: 9. CDR3 residues: CASSLTPIGTGRNTEAFF. CDR3 DNA: TGTGCCAGCAGCTTAACGCCCATAGGGACAGGGAGGAACACTGAAGCTTTCTTT.

The chain is built from TRBV7-9 and TRBJ2-3; D could derive from TRBD1 or TRBD2 (5 bases each). The germline V gene has CDR1 SEHNR and CDR2 FQNEAQ (reference sequence). V dropped 1 base and J dropped 4 bases, with 6 bases sitting between them. This CDR3 has 13 amino acids. The chain's CDR3 is CASSLVGADTQYF. CDR3 in DNA: TGTGCCAGCAGCTTAGTGGGGGCAGATACGCAGTATTTT.

The gene calls are TRBV27 and TRBJ1-2, with no clear D. The CDR3 extends over 12 amino acids. CDR1 and CDR2 (germline): MNHEY, SMNVEV (reference sequence). V lost 8 bases, J lost 7 bases, and 14 bases lay in between. CDR3 sequence: CASGLRESGYTF. DNA for the CDR3: TGTGCCAGCGGGCTTAGAGAATCTGGCTACACCTTC.

This chain connects TRBV4-3 to TRBJ2-3; 8 nucleotides align to TRBD2. The CDR3 runs 16 residues. V lost 2 bases to trimming and J lost 0 bases; unmatched junction nucleotides: 4. Germline-derived CDR1 and CDR2 are LGHNA and YSLEER. The CDR3 spells CASSQRASGSTDTQYF. In DNA, the CDR3 is TGCGCCAGCAGCCAAAGGGCTAGCGGGAGCACAGATACGCAGTATTTT.

The genes are TRBV5-1 and TRBJ2-5; D ambiguous. The CDR3 is 11 residues long. Germline V gene lookup returns CDR1 SGHRS and CDR2 YFSETQ. Between the trimmed V and J ends, which lost 3 bases and 5 bases, there was a span of 5 bases. The DNA for the CDR3 is TGCGCCAGCAGCTCGCGGGAGACCCAGTACTTC. Its translation: CASSSRETQYF.

Written as DNA, the CDR3 is TGTGCCAGCAGTTACTTGGGGAGTAATGAAAAACTGTTTTTT. Translated, it gives CASSYLGSNEKLFF. V and J are TRBV27 and TRBJ1-4; D is ambiguous. This CDR3 comprises 14 residues. V dropped 4 bases and J dropped 4 bases, with 10 bases sitting between them. CDR1 and CDR2 (germline): MNHEY, SMNVEV (reference sequence).

This chain connects TRBV7-8 to TRBJ2-5; 8 nucleotides agree with TRBD1. Germline trimming cut 1 base from V and 3 bases from J; bases unmatched to any gene: 4. The CDR3 consists of 15 residues. From germline, CDR1 is SGHVS and CDR2 FQNEAQ. CDR3: CASSLGQGQEETQYF. As DNA, the CDR3 is TGTGCCAGCAGCTTAGGACAGGGGCAGGAAGAGACCCAGTACTTC.

The chain links TRBV11-2 to TRBJ2-1, with no clear D. Germline assignment: CDR1 SGHAT and CDR2 FQNNGV. The CDR3 length is 14 residues. V lost 0 bases and J lost 2, with 5 bases in between. CDR3 DNA: TGTGCCAGCAGCTTAGATAGGCCCTACAATGAGCAGTTCTTC. This encodes CASSLDRPYNEQFF.

The table lists this clone with a count of one. This chain uses TRBV4-1 with TRBJ2-1; D uncertain. The CDR3 is made up of 17 amino acids. Trimming removed 4 bases at V and 0 bases at J, with 16 bases between. CDR1 and CDR2 from the germline V gene are MGHRA and YSYEKL. In nucleotides, the CDR3 is TGCGCCAGCAGCCCCATAAGGGTGTCAAGCTCCTACAATGAGCAGTTCTTC. It yields the protein CASSPIRVSSSYNEQFF.

As concerns this clone: The same CDR3 is also encoded by other DNA sequences in this sample. The chain couples TRBV11-2 to TRBJ2-7; 10 nucleotides line up with TRBD2. Per germline, CDR1 SGHAT and CDR2 FQNNGV. The CDR3 sequence is 15 residues long. J was trimmed by 2 bases and V by 3 bases; bases with no gene match: 4. The CDR3 coding sequence is TGTGCCAGCAGCTTCGGACTAGCGGACACCTACGAGCAGTACTTC. It translates to CASSFGLADTYEQYF.

V usage is TRBV5-5 and J usage is TRBJ2-3; TRBD2 aligns across 7 bases. Losses at the gene ends were 5 bases for V and 1 base for J; bases not matched to a gene: 7. The CDR3 spans 15 residues. The germline gives CDR1 SGHKS, CDR2 YYEKEE (reference sequence). The DNA for the CDR3 is TGTGCCAGCAGTCAGTGGGAGGGTGGCACAGATACGCAGTATTTT. Translation gives CASSQWEGGTDTQYF.

J is TRBJ1-3 and V is TRBV7-2; D is possibly TRBD1 (6 bases). The V and J ends lost 8 bases and 2 bases respectively, with 16 bases between them. Germline loops: CDR1 SGHTA, CDR2 FQGNSA. The CDR3 totals 15 residues. The DNA of the CDR3 is TGTGCCAGCGGCCTTGCAGGGGCGCCTGGAAACACCATATATTTT. It translates to CASGLAGAPGNTIYF. Based on the CDR3 plus reference TRBV7-2 and TRBJ1-3, the full variable domain is GAGVSQSPSNKVTEKGKDVELRCDPISGHTALYWYRQSLGQGLEFLIYFQGNSAPDKSGLPSDRFSAERTGGSVSTLTIQRTQQEDSAVYLCASGLAGAPGNTIYFGEGSWLTVV.

Regarding this clone: The same CDR3 also results from other DNA sequences found in this sample. The J gene is TRBJ2-1, the V gene TRBV28; TRBD2 might be the D (5 bases). Deletions cut 2 bases from V and 6 bases from J, with 5 bases between. This CDR3 comprises 12 residues. The V gene's germline CDR1 is MDHEN and CDR2 SYDVKM. The CDR3 DNA reads TGTGCCAGCAGTTTAGGAGGCAATGAGCAGTTCTTC. Encoded protein: CASSLGGNEQFF.

This clone was detected once. The J gene is TRBJ2-7, the V gene TRBV6-6, with D perhaps TRBD1 or TRBD2 (6 bases each). The CDR3 contains 13 residues. Germline CDR1 is MNHNY and CDR2 is SVGAGI (reference sequence). Trimming left V 2 bases short and J 5 bases short, with 10 bases between. Here the CDR3 DNA reads TGTGCCAGCAGTTACCCGGAGGGGGACGAGCAGTACTTC. Translated, it gives CASSYPEGDEQYF.

Worth noting for this clone: The same CDR3 also results from other DNA sequences found in this sample. The chain couples TRBV7-9 to TRBJ2-7; D remains unclear. Germline V gene data show CDR1 as SEHNR and CDR2 as FQNEAQ (reference sequence). Trimming removed 4 bases from V and 2 bases from J, with 6 bases in between. The CDR3 length is 12 residues. The DNA of the CDR3 is TGTGCCAGCAGCTCCGTCGCCTACGAGCAGTACTTC. This gives the protein CASSSVAYEQYF.

J is TRBJ1-2 and V is TRBV29-1; D is unclear. This CDR3 comprises 12 residues. V was pared by 7 bases and J by 7 bases, with 16 bases between. Looked up from germline, CDR1 is SQVTM and CDR2 is ANQGSEA. The CDR3 loop reads CSAPAGIGGYTF. As DNA, the CDR3 is TGCAGCGCCCCAGCGGGCATTGGTGGCTACACCTTC.

The J gene is TRBJ2-3, the V gene TRBV27, with 10 bases that match TRBD2. The CDR3 spans 16 residues. Germline CDR1 and CDR2: MNHEY and SMNVEV (reference sequence). The V and J ends lost 5 bases and 6 bases, in that order; junction bases with no gene match: 11. CDR3 protein: CASSLTQRGGPDTQYF. The CDR3 bases are TGTGCCAGCAGTCTCACACAGCGGGGGGGCCCTGATACGCAGTATTTT.

This rearrangement joins TRBV2 to TRBJ1-4, with D maybe TRBD1 (6 bases). CDR3 length equals 14 residues. The germline V and J ends were trimmed by 3 bases and 7 bases, with 12 bases remaining between them. The germline CDR1 and CDR2 sequences are SNHLY and FYNNEI. The CDR3 loop is CASSDRTEGEKLFF. Written as DNA, the CDR3 is TGTGCCAGCAGTGACCGGACAGAAGGTGAAAAACTGTTTTTT.

This clone is a singleton in its sample. The chain uses TRBV4-1 and TRBJ1-1; D is perhaps TRBD1 (5 bases). CDR1 MGHRA and CDR2 YSYEKL come from the germline V gene. The CDR3 runs 15 residues. V was cut by 1 base and J by 4 bases, with 13 bases left in between. This chain's CDR3 is CASSQADRGTTEAFF. The CDR3 nucleotides are TGCGCCAGCAGCCAAGCCGACCGGGGGACCACTGAAGCTTTCTTT.

The gene calls are TRBV5-1 and TRBJ1-1; TRBD1 is a possible D gene (5 bases). CDR1 is SGHRS, CDR2 YFSETQ, per germline. V was pared by 4 bases and J by 1 base, with 17 bases between. This CDR3 contains 16 residues. In DNA, the CDR3 is TGCGCCAGCAGCCTTCGGCCCAGGGATTCGAACACTGAAGCTTTCTTT. Translation gives CASSLRPRDSNTEAFF.

V gene TRBV28 combines with J gene TRBJ2-1; 8 positions match TRBD2. CDR1 MDHEN and CDR2 SYDVKM come from the germline V gene. The CDR3 loop spans 13 amino acids. V dropped 2 bases and J dropped 10; count of bases not matched to a gene: 4. CDR3 bases: TGTGCCAGCAGTTTAAGGCGGGGGGTCGAGCAGTTCTTC. Amino acid sequence: CASSLRRGVEQFF.

The genes are TRBV14 and TRBJ1-2, with 7 bases lining up with TRBD1. Trimming cost V 1 base and J 2 bases; bases outside gene matches: 10. The CDR3 totals 17 residues. Germline CDR1 reads SGHDN; CDR2 reads FVKESK. Written as DNA, the CDR3 is TGTGCCAGCAGCCAAGGAAAGACAGGGTATCCGAACTATGGCTACACCTTC. Its translation: CASSQGKTGYPNYGYTF.

The chain recombines TRBV6-6 with TRBJ1-2; possibly TRBD1 for D (6 bases). The V end lost 8 bases, the J end lost 8 bases, and 24 bases lay between the germline ends. CDR1 is MNHNY and CDR2 is SVGAGI in the germline V gene (reference sequence). The CDR3 consists of 15 residues. Here the CDR3 reads CASRRTDNGPLGYTF. CDR3 DNA sequence: TGTGCCAGCCGAAGGACAGACAACGGACCCCTAGGCTACACCTTC.

The chain is built from TRBV11-2 and TRBJ2-2; no clear D. CDR1 is SGHAT and CDR2 is FQNNGV in the germline V gene. The CDR3 covers 13 residues. The V gene lost 0 bases and the J gene lost 4 bases, with 3 bases spanning the gap. The CDR3 DNA reads as TGTGCCAGCAGCTTAGAGGGCACCGGGGAGCTGTTTTTT. It yields the protein CASSLEGTGELFF.

The chain is built from TRBV7-2 and TRBJ2-7, with a possible D match to TRBD2 (5 bases). The CDR3 consists of 12 residues. V was clipped by 2 bases and J by 6 bases, with 8 bases between them. Germline V gives CDR1 SGHTA, CDR2 FQGNSA. The CDR3 region has the DNA TGTGCCAGCAGCTTACGTAGCGTCGAGCAGTACTTC. It encodes CASSLRSVEQYF. Full variable domain (rest looked up from reference TRBV7-2 and TRBJ2-7): GAGVSQSPSNKVTEKGKDVELRCDPISGHTALYWYRQSLGQGLEFLIYFQGNSAPDKSGLPSDRFSAERTGGSVSTLTIQRTQQEDSAVYLCASSLRSVEQYFGPGTRLTVT.

The CDR3 region is CASTQGTSGRSSYNEQFF. The CDR3 nucleotides read TGTGCCAGCACCCAAGGGACTAGCGGGAGGTCCTCCTACAATGAGCAGTTCTTC. The chain carries TRBV27 and TRBJ2-1, with 15 bases that match TRBD2. Germline assignment: CDR1 MNHEY and CDR2 SMNVEV (reference sequence). The junction had 7 bases not matched to a gene; V was cut back by 7 bases and J by 0 bases. There are 18 residues in the CDR3.

The gene calls are TRBV7-3 and TRBJ2-7, with a weak D call TRBD1 (6 bases). V was cut by 0 bases and J by 3 bases, with 6 bases left in between. In germline, CDR1 is SGHTA, CDR2 FQGTGA. The CDR3 spans 13 residues. In nucleotides, the CDR3 is TGTGCCAGCAGCTTAACGACAGGCTACGAGCAGTACTTC. This codes for CASSLTTGYEQYF. Full variable domain (missing parts from reference TRBV7-3 and TRBJ2-7): GAGVSQTPSNKVTEKGKYVELRCDPISGHTALYWYRQSLGQGPEFLIYFQGTGAADDSGLPNDRFFAVRPEGSVSTLKIQRTERGDSAVYLCASSLTTGYEQYFGPGTRLTVT.

The chain links TRBV10-2 to TRBJ2-3, with D perhaps assigned TRBD1 or TRBD2 (5 bases each). V was cut by 5 bases and J by 7 bases, with 19 bases left in between. Per germline, CDR1 WSHSY and CDR2 SAAADI. The CDR3 runs to 15 residues. CDR3 region: CASSIGAGTQNTQYF. CDR3 nucleotide sequence: TGCGCCAGCAGTATAGGCGCCGGGACCCAGAATACGCAGTATTTT.

The genes are TRBV9 and TRBJ2-3, with D perhaps matching TRBD2 (6 bases). V dropped 0 bases and J dropped 2 bases, with 13 bases sitting between them. The CDR3 sequence is 16 residues long. Germline V gene lookup returns CDR1 SGDLS and CDR2 YYNGEE. Here the CDR3 DNA reads TGTGCCAGCAGCGTAGAGATAGCGGCCCTCACAGATACGCAGTATTTT. Protein: CASSVEIAALTDTQYF.